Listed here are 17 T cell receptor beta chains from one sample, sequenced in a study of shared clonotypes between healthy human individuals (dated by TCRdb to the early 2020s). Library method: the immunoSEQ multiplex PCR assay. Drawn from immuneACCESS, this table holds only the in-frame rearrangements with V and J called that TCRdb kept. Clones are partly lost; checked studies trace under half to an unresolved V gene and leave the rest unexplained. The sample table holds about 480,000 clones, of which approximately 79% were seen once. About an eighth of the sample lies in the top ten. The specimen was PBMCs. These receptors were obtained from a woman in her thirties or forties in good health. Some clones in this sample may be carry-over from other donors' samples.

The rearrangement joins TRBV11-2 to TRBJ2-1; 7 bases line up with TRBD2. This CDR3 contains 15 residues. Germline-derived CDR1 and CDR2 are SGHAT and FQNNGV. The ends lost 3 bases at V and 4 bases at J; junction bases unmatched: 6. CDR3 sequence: CASSFVASGYNEQFF. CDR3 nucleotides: TGTGCCAGCAGCTTTGTAGCTAGCGGATACAATGAGCAGTTCTTC.

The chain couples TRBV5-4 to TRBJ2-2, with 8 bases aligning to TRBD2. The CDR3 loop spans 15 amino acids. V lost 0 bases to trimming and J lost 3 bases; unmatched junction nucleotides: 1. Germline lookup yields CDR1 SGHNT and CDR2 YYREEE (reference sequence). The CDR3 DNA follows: TGTGCCAGCAGCTTGGCGGGAGGGGACACCGGGGAGCTGTTTTTT. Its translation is CASSLAGGDTGELFF.

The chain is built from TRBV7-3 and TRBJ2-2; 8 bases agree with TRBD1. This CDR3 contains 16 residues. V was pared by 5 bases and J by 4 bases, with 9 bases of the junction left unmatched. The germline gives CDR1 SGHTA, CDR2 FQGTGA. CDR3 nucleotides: TGTGCCAGCAGCCAAGCGACAGGGGCGGGCACCGGGGAGCTGTTTTTT. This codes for CASSQATGAGTGELFF.

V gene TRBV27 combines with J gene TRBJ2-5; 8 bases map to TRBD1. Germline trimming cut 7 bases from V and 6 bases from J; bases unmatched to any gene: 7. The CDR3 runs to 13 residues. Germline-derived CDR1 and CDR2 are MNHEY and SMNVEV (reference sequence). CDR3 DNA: TGTGCCAGCACGCGGACAGGGACGAAGACCCAGTACTTC. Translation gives CASTRTGTKTQYF.

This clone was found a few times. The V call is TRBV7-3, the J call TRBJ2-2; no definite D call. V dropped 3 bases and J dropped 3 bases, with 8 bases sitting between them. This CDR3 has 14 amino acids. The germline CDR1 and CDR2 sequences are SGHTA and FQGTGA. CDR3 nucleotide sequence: TGTGCCAGCAGCTTCACGGTTGACACCGGGGAGCTGTTTTTT. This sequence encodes CASSFTVDTGELFF.

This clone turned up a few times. The CDR3 DNA is TGTGCCAGCATGATACAGGGGGCTGCCACTGAAGCTTTCTTT. It translates to CASMIQGAATEAFF. This sequence joins TRBV6-5 and TRBJ1-1, with 9 positions matching TRBD1. The length of the CDR3 is 14 residues. Germline-derived CDR1 and CDR2 are MNHEY and SVGAGI. The junction had 7 bases not matched to a gene; V was cut back by 7 bases and J by 4 bases.

The CDR3: CASSESGNIVDEQYF. In nucleotides, the CDR3 is TGCGCCAGCAGCGAAAGCGGGAATATCGTTGACGAGCAGTACTTC. The V and J genes are TRBV5-1 and TRBJ2-7; TRBD2 agrees at 7 bases. Germline V gene lookup returns CDR1 SGHRS and CDR2 YFSETQ. The CDR3 has 15 amino acids. The junction had 12 bases not matched to a gene; V was cut back by 4 bases and J by 5 bases.

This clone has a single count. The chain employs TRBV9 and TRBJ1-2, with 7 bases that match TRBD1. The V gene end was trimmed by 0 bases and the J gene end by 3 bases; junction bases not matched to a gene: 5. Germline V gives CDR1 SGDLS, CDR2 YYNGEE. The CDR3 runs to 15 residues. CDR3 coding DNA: TGTGCCAGCAGCGTAGGTGGGACAGCCCACTATGGCTACACCTTC. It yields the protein CASSVGGTAHYGYTF.

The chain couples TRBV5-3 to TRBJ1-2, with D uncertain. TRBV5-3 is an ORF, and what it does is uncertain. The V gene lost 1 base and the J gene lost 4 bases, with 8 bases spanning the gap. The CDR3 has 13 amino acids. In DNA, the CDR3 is TGTGCCAGAAGCTTGTTTTTTCTCTATGGCTACACCTTC. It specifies CARSLFFLYGYTF.

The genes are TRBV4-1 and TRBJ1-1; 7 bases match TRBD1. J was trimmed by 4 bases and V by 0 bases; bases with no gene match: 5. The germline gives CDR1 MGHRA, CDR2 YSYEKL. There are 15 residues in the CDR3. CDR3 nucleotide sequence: TGCGCCAGCAGCCAAGAACAGGGGTTGGGCACTGAAGCTTTCTTT. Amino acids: CASSQEQGLGTEAFF.

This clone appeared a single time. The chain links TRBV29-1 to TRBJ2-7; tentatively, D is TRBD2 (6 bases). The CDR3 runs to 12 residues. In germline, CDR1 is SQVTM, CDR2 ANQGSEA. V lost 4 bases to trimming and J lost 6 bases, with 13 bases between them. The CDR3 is CSVAWRGAEQYF. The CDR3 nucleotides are TGCAGCGTTGCGTGGAGGGGTGCCGAGCAGTACTTC.

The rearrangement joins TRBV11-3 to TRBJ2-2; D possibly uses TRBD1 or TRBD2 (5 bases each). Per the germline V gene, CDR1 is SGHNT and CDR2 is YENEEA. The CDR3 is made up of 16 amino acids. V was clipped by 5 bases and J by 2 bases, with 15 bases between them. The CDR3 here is CASSPLAGTNTGELFF. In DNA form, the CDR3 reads TGTGCCAGCAGCCCTCTGGCTGGGACCAACACCGGGGAGCTGTTTTTT. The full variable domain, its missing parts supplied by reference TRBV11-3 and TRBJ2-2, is EAGVVQSPRYKIIEKKQPVAFWCNPISGHNTLYWYLQNLGQGPELLIRYENEEAVDDSQLPKDRFSAERLKGVDSTLKIQPAELGDSAVYLCASSPLAGTNTGELFFGEGSRLTVL.

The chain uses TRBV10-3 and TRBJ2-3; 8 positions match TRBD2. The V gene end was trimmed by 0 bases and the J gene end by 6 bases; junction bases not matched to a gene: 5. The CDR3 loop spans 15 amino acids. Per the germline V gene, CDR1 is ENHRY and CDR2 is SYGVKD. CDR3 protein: CAISESGREVDTQYF. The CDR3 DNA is TGTGCCATCAGTGAGTCGGGGCGGGAGGTGGATACGCAGTATTTT.

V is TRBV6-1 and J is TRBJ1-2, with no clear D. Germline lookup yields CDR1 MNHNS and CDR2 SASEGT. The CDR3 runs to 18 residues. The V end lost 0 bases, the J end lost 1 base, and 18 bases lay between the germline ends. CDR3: CASSEAPPGRQHNYGYTF. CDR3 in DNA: TGTGCCAGCAGTGAAGCTCCGCCCGGAAGGCAGCATAACTATGGCTACACCTTC.

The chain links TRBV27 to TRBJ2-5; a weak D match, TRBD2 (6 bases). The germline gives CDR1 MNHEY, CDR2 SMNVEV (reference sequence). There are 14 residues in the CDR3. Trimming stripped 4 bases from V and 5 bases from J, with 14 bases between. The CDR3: CASSYTGVSETQYF. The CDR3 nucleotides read TGTGCCAGCAGTTACACGGGAGTAAGTGAGACCCAGTACTTC.

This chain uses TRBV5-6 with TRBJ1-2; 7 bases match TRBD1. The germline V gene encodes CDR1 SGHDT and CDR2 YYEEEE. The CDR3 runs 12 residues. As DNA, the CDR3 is TGTGCTTCGAGAGGGGGCCCCTATGGCTACACCTTC. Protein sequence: CASRGGPYGYTF.

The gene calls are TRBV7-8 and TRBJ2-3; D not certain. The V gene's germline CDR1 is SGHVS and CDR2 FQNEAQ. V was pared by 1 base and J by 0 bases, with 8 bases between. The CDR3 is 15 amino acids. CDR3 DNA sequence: TGTGCCAGCAGCTTAGATGCGTTTAGCACAGATACGCAGTATTTT. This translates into CASSLDAFSTDTQYF.